The rows below give T cell receptor beta chains drawn from one sample of a study of blood T cell repertoires in COVID-19. Here immunoSEQ multiplex PCR was the method, and the copy in TCRdb shows in-frame clones only, minus some. The sample yields some 160,000 clones, roughly 78% seen once. Source material: PBMCs or T cells enriched from blood (not recorded which). The source of these receptors is a woman between 65 and 79 years old in a cohort exposed to, infected with or recovered from COVID-19 (not recorded which). CDR3s include the opening cysteine and the closing phenylalanine or tryptophan. Each record gives: V gene, J gene, clone size, D gene, CDR3 protein, CDR3 DNA. A D gene is named only where the DNA matches it firmly. The size of a clone is reported for some rows only, either as once, few or many, or as a class for expanded clones.

V gene: TRBV19
J gene: TRBJ2-1
clone size: NA
D gene: TRBD2
CDR3 protein: CASSMEETSGYNEQFF
CDR3 DNA: TGTGCCAGTAGTATGGAGGAGACTAGCGGATACAATGAGCAGTTCTTC

V gene: TRBV28
J gene: TRBJ2-7
clone size: NA
D gene: TRBD1
CDR3 protein: CASSFGQGYEQYF
CDR3 DNA: TGTGCCAGCAGTTTTGGACAGGGCTACGAGCAGTACTTC

V gene: TRBV6-5
J gene: TRBJ2-7
clone size: NA
D gene: TRBD2
CDR3 protein: CASSYSGLAYEQYF
CDR3 DNA: TGTGCCAGCAGTTACTCGGGACTAGCTTACGAGCAGTACTTC

V gene: TRBV18
J gene: TRBJ1-1
clone size: NA
D gene: NA
CDR3 protein: CASSPVEVNTEAFF
CDR3 DNA: TGTGCCAGCTCACCGGTTGAGGTGAACACTGAAGCTTTCTTT

V gene: TRBV11-2
J gene: TRBJ2-7
clone size: NA
D gene: TRBD2
CDR3 protein: CASSYREAGTSGSYEQYF
CDR3 DNA: TGTGCCAGCAGTTACCGGGAGGCCGGGACTAGCGGTTCCTACGAGCAGTACTTC

V gene: TRBV18
J gene: TRBJ1-1
clone size: NA
D gene: NA
CDR3 protein: CASSLDQTFREAFF
CDR3 DNA: TGTGCCAGCTCCCTAGATCAGACCTTCCGAGAAGCTTTCTTT

V gene: TRBV5-1
J gene: TRBJ2-1
clone size: NA
D gene: NA
CDR3 protein: CASSLQGVLSYNEQFF
CDR3 DNA: TGCGCCAGCAGCTTACAAGGGGTGCTCTCCTACAATGAGCAGTTCTTC

V gene: TRBV18
J gene: TRBJ2-2
clone size: NA
D gene: NA
CDR3 protein: CASSNRGSGQYTGELFF
CDR3 DNA: TGTGCCAGCTCAAACAGGGGCAGCGGGCAGTACACCGGGGAGCTGTTTTTT

V gene: TRBV5-4
J gene: TRBJ2-5
clone size: NA
D gene: TRBD1
CDR3 protein: CASNLQGPQETQYF
CDR3 DNA: TGTGCCAGCAACCTACAGGGGCCTCAAGAGACCCAGTACTTC

V gene: TRBV4-2
J gene: TRBJ2-3
clone size: NA
D gene: TRBD1
CDR3 protein: CASSPLSGQGASDTQYF
CDR3 DNA: TGTGCCAGCAGCCCCCTCTCCGGACAGGGGGCTTCAGATACGCAGTATTTT

V gene: TRBV11-3
J gene: TRBJ2-1
clone size: NA
D gene: TRBD2
CDR3 protein: CASRGLAGDNEQFF
CDR3 DNA: TGTGCCAGCAGGGGACTAGCGGGAGATAATGAGCAGTTCTTC

V gene: TRBV5-4
J gene: TRBJ1-2
clone size: NA
D gene: TRBD1
CDR3 protein: CASSFDRGYGYTF
CDR3 DNA: TGTGCCAGCAGCTTCGACAGGGGGTATGGCTACACCTTC

V gene: TRBV15
J gene: TRBJ2-3
clone size: NA
D gene: TRBD1
CDR3 protein: CATSRDTGGTDTQYF
CDR3 DNA: TGTGCCACCAGCAGAGATACAGGGGGCACAGATACGCAGTATTTT

V gene: TRBV7-8
J gene: TRBJ1-5
clone size: NA
D gene: TRBD1
CDR3 protein: CASSRDRVGQPQHF
CDR3 DNA: TGTGCCAGCAGCCGAGACAGGGTAGGTCAGCCCCAGCATTTT

V gene: TRBV6-1
J gene: TRBJ1-6
clone size: NA
D gene: NA
CDR3 protein: CASSEGSPGSYNSPLHF
CDR3 DNA: TGTGCCAGCAGTGAAGGGAGCCCCGGGTCCTATAATTCACCCCTCCACTTT

V gene: TRBV5-3
J gene: TRBJ1-2
clone size: NA
D gene: NA
CDR3 protein: CARSPSTQGYGYTF
CDR3 DNA: TGTGCCAGAAGCCCATCAACACAGGGCTATGGCTACACCTTC

V gene: TRBV5-6
J gene: TRBJ1-5
clone size: NA
D gene: NA
CDR3 protein: CASSLGRGQPQHF
CDR3 DNA: TGTGCCAGCAGCTTGGGTAGGGGTCAGCCCCAGCATTTT

V gene: TRBV7-2
J gene: TRBJ1-6
clone size: NA
D gene: TRBD1
CDR3 protein: CASSLESTGGGSPLHF
CDR3 DNA: TGTGCCAGCAGCTTAGAGTCAACAGGGGGAGGTTCACCCCTCCACTTT

V gene: TRBV18
J gene: TRBJ2-2
clone size: NA
D gene: NA
CDR3 protein: CASSPPRLTGNTGELFF
CDR3 DNA: TGTGCCAGCTCACCACCGAGGTTAACAGGGAACACCGGGGAGCTGTTTTTT

V gene: TRBV5-1
J gene: TRBJ2-1
clone size: medium-sized
D gene: TRBD2
CDR3 protein: CASSYSSGHNEQFF
CDR3 DNA: TGCGCCAGCAGCTACTCTAGCGGGCACAATGAGCAGTTCTTC

V gene: TRBV5-4
J gene: TRBJ1-6
clone size: NA
D gene: NA
CDR3 protein: CASSMRFGSYNSPLHF
CDR3 DNA: TGTGCCAGCAGCATGAGGTTCGGCTCCTATAATTCACCCCTCCACTTT

V gene: TRBV19
J gene: TRBJ1-1
clone size: few
D gene: NA
CDR3 protein: CASSIGGGTEAFF
CDR3 DNA: TGTGCCAGTAGTATAGGGGGGGGAACTGAAGCTTTCTTT

V gene: TRBV7-3
J gene: TRBJ2-2
clone size: many
D gene: TRBD2
CDR3 protein: CASSFREGGSAGELFF
CDR3 DNA: TGTGCCAGCAGCTTCAGGGAGGGAGGTTCGGCCGGGGAGCTGTTTTTT

V gene: TRBV6-5
J gene: TRBJ1-1
clone size: few
D gene: NA
CDR3 protein: CASSYDAGNTEAFF
CDR3 DNA: TGTGCCAGCAGTTATGATGCGGGGAACACTGAAGCTTTCTTT

V gene: TRBV5-1
J gene: TRBJ2-1
clone size: NA
D gene: TRBD2
CDR3 protein: CASSLSSGRGEQFF
CDR3 DNA: TGCGCCAGCAGCTTGTCTAGCGGGAGAGGGGAGCAGTTCTTC

V gene: TRBV19
J gene: TRBJ1-2
clone size: NA
D gene: NA
CDR3 protein: CASSPYHFDGYTF
CDR3 DNA: TGTGCCAGTAGCCCCTACCATTTCGATGGCTACACCTTC

V gene: TRBV5-1
J gene: TRBJ2-1
clone size: NA
D gene: TRBD2
CDR3 protein: CASSSASGLYNEQFF
CDR3 DNA: TGCGCCAGCAGCTCGGCTAGCGGACTTTACAATGAGCAGTTCTTC

V gene: TRBV7-3
J gene: TRBJ2-5
clone size: NA
D gene: TRBD1
CDR3 protein: CASSLGQAQETQYF
CDR3 DNA: TGTGCCAGCAGCCTCGGACAGGCCCAAGAGACCCAGTACTTC

V gene: TRBV7-8
J gene: TRBJ2-7
clone size: NA
D gene: TRBD1
CDR3 protein: CASSPGPGTGAYEQYF
CDR3 DNA: TGTGCCAGCAGCCCGGGCCCTGGGACAGGGGCCTACGAGCAGTACTTC

V gene: TRBV6-5
J gene: TRBJ2-7
clone size: NA
D gene: NA
CDR3 protein: CASNVGGGFSYEQYF
CDR3 DNA: TGTGCCAGCAACGTAGGGGGGGGCTTCTCCTACGAGCAGTACTTC

V gene: TRBV2
J gene: TRBJ2-5
clone size: NA
D gene: TRBD1
CDR3 protein: CASSSQTGGETQYF
CDR3 DNA: TGTGCCAGCAGCAGTCAGACAGGGGGGGAGACCCAGTACTTC

V gene: TRBV4-1
J gene: TRBJ2-1
clone size: NA
D gene: TRBD2
CDR3 protein: CASSQGPGGRENEQFF
CDR3 DNA: TGCGCCAGCAGCCAAGGCCCCGGGGGGAGAGAGAATGAGCAGTTCTTC

V gene: TRBV4-2
J gene: TRBJ2-5
clone size: NA
D gene: NA
CDR3 protein: CASSQGQNQETQYF
CDR3 DNA: TGTGCCAGCAGCCAAGGGCAAAACCAAGAGACCCAGTACTTC

V gene: TRBV28
J gene: TRBJ1-2
clone size: few
D gene: TRBD1
CDR3 protein: CASSSPREGGSGFTF
CDR3 DNA: TGTGCCAGCAGCAGCCCACGGGAAGGGGGCTCCGGGTTCACCTTC

V gene: TRBV27
J gene: TRBJ2-2
clone size: NA
D gene: TRBD2
CDR3 protein: CASSLAGEPGELFF
CDR3 DNA: TGTGCCAGCAGTTTAGCGGGAGAACCCGGGGAGCTGTTTTTT

V gene: TRBV6-4
J gene: TRBJ2-7
clone size: few
D gene: TRBD2
CDR3 protein: CASTSGGRPLAYEQYF
CDR3 DNA: TGTGCCAGTACCTCGGGCGGGAGGCCGCTGGCCTACGAGCAGTACTTC

V gene: TRBV4-2
J gene: TRBJ2-2
clone size: NA
D gene: TRBD2
CDR3 protein: CASSQGSGGPRAGELFF
CDR3 DNA: TGTGCCAGCAGCCAGGGCTCGGGAGGGCCTAGAGCCGGGGAGCTGTTTTTT

V gene: TRBV5-8
J gene: TRBJ1-4
clone size: NA
D gene: TRBD1
CDR3 protein: CASSSGQGSHRTNEKLFF
CDR3 DNA: TGTGCCAGCAGCTCGGGACAGGGCTCCCACAGGACTAATGAAAAACTGTTTTTT

V gene: TRBV6-5
J gene: TRBJ1-3
clone size: NA
D gene: NA
CDR3 protein: CASSYSQGAGNTIYF
CDR3 DNA: TGTGCCAGCAGTTACTCGCAGGGTGCTGGAAACACCATATATTTT

V gene: TRBV3-1/TRBV3-2
J gene: TRBJ1-1
clone size: few
D gene: NA
CDR3 protein: CASSSRVNTEAFF
CDR3 DNA: TGTGCCAGCAGTTCGAGGGTTAACACTGAAGCTTTCTTT

V gene: TRBV6-4
J gene: TRBJ2-7
clone size: once
D gene: TRBD2
CDR3 protein: CASSDSKGGGGRMNEQYF
CDR3 DNA: TGTGCCAGCAGTGACTCGAAGGGTGGCGGGGGACGGATGAACGAGCAGTACTTC

V gene: TRBV2
J gene: TRBJ2-3
clone size: NA
D gene: TRBD1
CDR3 protein: CASSGQGAGDTQYF
CDR3 DNA: TGTGCCAGCAGTGGACAGGGGGCAGGAGATACGCAGTATTTT

V gene: TRBV7-9
J gene: TRBJ1-1
clone size: NA
D gene: TRBD1
CDR3 protein: CASSFGVVAGGRGTEAFF
CDR3 DNA: TGTGCCAGCAGCTTTGGAGTTGTGGCAGGGGGAAGGGGCACTGAAGCTTTCTTT

V gene: TRBV28
J gene: TRBJ1-2
clone size: NA
D gene: TRBD1
CDR3 protein: CASSFPRTGGFDYGYTF
CDR3 DNA: TGTGCCAGCAGTTTCCCCCGGACAGGGGGCTTCGACTATGGCTACACCTTC

V gene: TRBV2
J gene: TRBJ1-5
clone size: once
D gene: NA
CDR3 protein: CATREYRNQPQHF
CDR3 DNA: TGTGCCACTCGTGAGTACCGCAATCAGCCCCAGCATTTT

V gene: TRBV5-1
J gene: TRBJ2-3
clone size: few
D gene: TRBD2
CDR3 protein: CASSPTLAGSSDTQYF
CDR3 DNA: TGCGCCAGCAGCCCCACACTAGCGGGGTCCTCAGATACGCAGTATTTT

V gene: TRBV21-1
J gene: TRBJ2-1
clone size: NA
D gene: NA
CDR3 protein: CASSKGRLAGGKDNEQFF
CDR3 DNA: TGTGCCAGCAGCAAAGGGAGGCTAGCGGGAGGGAAGGACAATGAGCAGTTCTTC

V gene: TRBV6-5
J gene: TRBJ1-2
clone size: NA
D gene: TRBD1
CDR3 protein: CASSYSTGDYGYTF
CDR3 DNA: TGTGCCAGCAGTTACTCTACAGGGGACTATGGCTACACCTTC

V gene: TRBV28
J gene: TRBJ2-7
clone size: NA
D gene: TRBD2
CDR3 protein: CASSLPSGMSYEQYF
CDR3 DNA: TGTGCCAGCAGTTTACCCAGCGGGATGTCCTACGAGCAGTACTTC

V gene: TRBV7-9
J gene: TRBJ2-7
clone size: NA
D gene: TRBD1
CDR3 protein: CASSWGQGTSEQYF
CDR3 DNA: TGTGCCAGCAGCTGGGGACAGGGTACGTCCGAGCAGTACTTC

V gene: TRBV18
J gene: TRBJ2-5
clone size: NA
D gene: NA
CDR3 protein: CASSLFQGVGGETQYF
CDR3 DNA: TGTGCCAGCTCCCTCTTCCAAGGCGTGGGAGGAGAGACCCAGTACTTC

V gene: TRBV9
J gene: TRBJ1-2
clone size: NA
D gene: NA
CDR3 protein: CASSVDGTGINYGYTF
CDR3 DNA: TGTGCCAGCAGCGTAGATGGTACGGGGATTAACTATGGCTACACCTTC

V gene: TRBV9
J gene: TRBJ2-3
clone size: NA
D gene: TRBD2
CDR3 protein: CASSVVDSSGFGTDTQYF
CDR3 DNA: TGTGCCAGCAGCGTAGTTGACTCTAGCGGGTTTGGTACAGATACGCAGTATTTT